This TCR beta chain was recorded in a study of regulatory T cells in long-lasting Graves disease. Study-level results: Small numbers of samples may have cut accuracy. With a few thousand shared public clonotypes, persistent patients exceeded new patients, who shared about a thousand.

In building TCR beta libraries, iRepertoire HTBI primers were used together with Arm-PCR of CDR3 regions. Each CDR3 protein gets one entry after TCRdb re-called the multiplex PCR reads with MiXCR. The sample lists 510,000 or so distinct CDR3 sequences, about 12% occurring once. As for time point: newly diagnosed GD, antithyroid drugs for less than 3 months. RNA from PBMCs was the source of the TCR library. The sample holds many counts of this clonotype. Its antigen is unknown. The CDR3 spans 14 residues. J gave up 9 bases and V 6 bases, and 11 bases lay outside the gene matches. In addition, the sample was reused for a study of T cells in Graves' hyperthyroidism and ophthalmopathy.

The TCR comes from a woman in her 30s with Graves disease. J is TRBJ1-5 and V is TRBV12-3 or TRBV12-4; 7 bases agree with TRBD1. Specimen: peripheral blood mononuclear cells (PBMCs), collected at new diagnosis, from a patient treated with antithyroid drugs. CDR3 in DNA: TGTGCCAGCAGACCTGGACAGGCTCTAGGGCCCCAGCATTTT. It codes for CASRPGQALGPQHF.